What follows are 7 T cell receptor beta chains derived from one specimen sequenced in a study of molecular identifiers for immune sequencing clone quantification. TCRdb recomputed calls from the PCR reads with MiXCR, one row per CDR3 protein. The sample has under 800,000 distinct CDR3 sequences, 25% seen once; the top ten hold 0.78%. The sequencing input was naive CD8+ T cells from blood, with Jurkat cell RNA spiked in. Described subset: FACS-sorted CD8+CD4-CCR7+CD45RA+ naive T cells. These receptors all stem from a human donor in good health. Some libraries in this study had Jurkat cell RNA spiked in.

Only one count was recorded for this clonotype. The rearrangement joins TRBV4-1 to TRBJ1-1, with D unresolved. V lost 4 bases to trimming and J lost 6 bases, with 12 bases between them. The CDR3 has 13 residues. Germline values: CDR1 MGHRA, CDR2 YSYEKL. CDR3 sequence reads: CASSPSGSAEAFF. CDR3 nucleotides: TGCGCCAGCAGCCCGAGTGGGTCCGCTGAAGCTTTCTTT.

J is TRBJ2-2 and V is TRBV7-3, with D maybe TRBD1 (5 bases). The germline V gene encodes CDR1 SGHTA and CDR2 FQGTGA. CDR3 length: 13 amino acids. V was shortened by 4 bases and J by 5 bases, with 8 bases between the two germline ends. The CDR3 nucleotides read TGTGCCAGCAGCTCAGGGCCAACCGGGGAGCTGTTTTTT. Its protein product is CASSSGPTGELFF.

As concerns this clonotype: This may come from a read error, since a much larger clone is one base off. The gene calls are TRBV28 and TRBJ2-3; 8 nucleotides match TRBD2. J gave up 1 base and V 7 bases, and 13 bases lay outside the gene matches. Germline V lookup: CDR1 MDHEN, CDR2 SYDVKM. The CDR3 length is 17 residues. CDR3 nucleotides: TGTGCCAGCACTTTGGGCAGAAGCGGGAGCCGCACAGATACGCAGTATTTT. Translation: CASTLGRSGSRTDTQYF.

This clonotype was detected only a few times. The V gene is TRBV12-3 or TRBV12-4, the J gene TRBJ1-2, with no clear D. V gave up 2 bases and J gave up 4 bases, with 8 bases separating them. This CDR3 spans 13 amino acids. The CDR3 DNA is TGTGCCAGCAGTTTATACAGCCCCTATGGCTACACCTTC. This translates into CASSLYSPYGYTF.

This clonotype showed up many times. The chain recombines TRBV7-9 with TRBJ1-5, with a possible D match to TRBD1 (6 bases). The V and J ends lost 1 base and 6 bases respectively, with 16 bases between them. The germline gives CDR1 SEHNR, CDR2 FQNEAQ (reference sequence). The CDR3 has 16 residues. CDR3 region: CASSLDGGGRIQPQHF. The CDR3 coding sequence is TGTGCCAGCAGCTTAGATGGGGGCGGCCGTATTCAGCCCCAGCATTTT.

This clonotype was counted ten times or more. The chain uses TRBV5-1 and TRBJ2-7; either TRBD1 or TRBD2 may supply D (5 bases each). The CDR3 is 14 residues long. Trimming cost V 3 bases and J 1 base, with 11 bases left between them. Per germline, CDR1 SGHRS and CDR2 YFSETQ. The CDR3 DNA is TGCGCCAGCAGCTCACGGGACGGATCCTACGAGCAGTACTTC. As protein: CASSSRDGSYEQYF. Using reference TRBV5-1 and TRBJ2-7 for the parts outside the CDR3, the full variable domain is KAGVTQTPRYLIKTRGQQVTLSCSPISGHRSVSWYQQTPGQGLQFLFEYFSETQRNKGNFPGRFSGRQFSNSRSEMNVSTLELGDSALYLCASSSRDGSYEQYFGPGTRLTVT.

Comments on this clonotype: A much larger clone lies a single base off, so this may be a read error. The CDR3 protein is CASSMATEAFF. DNA for the CDR3: TGTGCCAGTAGTATGGCCACTGAAGCTTTCTTT. The chain uses TRBV19 and TRBJ1-1; unclear D gene. Germline CDR1 is LNHDA and CDR2 is SQIVND (reference sequence). V was pared by 3 bases and J by 4 bases, with 3 bases between. The CDR3 covers 11 residues. Filled out from reference TRBV19 and TRBJ1-1, the complete variable domain reads DGGITQSPKYLFRKEGQNVTLSCEQNLNHDAMYWYRQDPGQGLRLIYYSQIVNDFQKGDIAEGYSVSREKKESFPLTVTSAQKNPTAFYLCASSMATEAFFGQGTRLTVV.